One sample yielded the 17 T cell receptor beta chains listed below, sequenced in a study of shared clonotypes between healthy human individuals (TCRdb year 2020). For the CD8 naive samples, CD45RO-negative cells were positively selected for CCR7, yielding a CD45RA+CCR7+ population from which TemRA cells were excluded. The library was obtained by the immunoSEQ multiplex PCR assay. This immuneACCESS table, as held by TCRdb, lists in-frame sequences with V and J called but not all clones. Of the missing ones, under half trace to an unresolved V gene in checked studies; the others have no known cause. The sample table contains millions of clones; only one count was recorded for 93% of them. The leading ten clones occupy around 1.7% of the sample. Sequencing was carried out using naive CD8+ T cells from PBMCs. What this sample's cell subset or site label stands for: CD45RA+CCR7+. The receptors shown here come from a man younger than 35 in good health. Some clones in this sample may be carry-over from other donors' samples.

This clone appeared a few times. The chain joins TRBV6-5 to TRBJ1-1, with 8 bases matching TRBD1. V gave up 0 bases and J gave up 5 bases; unmatched junction bases: 8. The CDR3 is 16 residues long. Germline CDR1 MNHEY, CDR2 SVGAGI. The CDR3 loop is CASSYSPDRGWTEAFF. The CDR3 coding sequence is TGTGCCAGCAGTTACTCGCCCGACAGGGGATGGACTGAAGCTTTCTTT.

The chain employs TRBV10-2 and TRBJ2-1; D remains ambiguous. V was cut by 6 bases and J by 2 bases, with 14 bases left in between. The CDR3 has 15 amino acids. Germline V lookup: CDR1 WSHSY, CDR2 SAAADI. The CDR3 region is CASRSQPSTYNEQFF. The CDR3 bases are TGCGCCAGCAGATCGCAACCGTCCACCTACAATGAGCAGTTCTTC.

A remark on this clone: At the DNA level, this CDR3 is encoded by other sequences in the same sample as well. The chain carries TRBV27 and TRBJ1-1; D unclear. V was clipped by 5 bases and J by 3 bases, with 10 bases between them. The CDR3 consists of 13 residues. The V gene's germline CDR1 is MNHEY and CDR2 SMNVEV (reference sequence). CDR3 region: CASSPPGYTEAFF. Written as DNA, the CDR3 is TGTGCCAGCAGTCCCCCGGGGTACACTGAAGCTTTCTTT.

The chain carries TRBV7-2 and TRBJ1-2; D is unclear. This CDR3 has 14 residues. Deletions cut 1 base from V and 4 bases from J, with 10 bases between. The germline CDR1 and CDR2 sequences are SGHTA and FQGNSA. The CDR3 here is CASSLEPYPYGYTF. DNA for the CDR3: TGTGCCAGCAGCTTAGAACCTTACCCCTATGGCTACACCTTC.

This chain connects TRBV6-7 to TRBJ1-1; D is uncertain. TRBV6-7 is recorded as an ORF, its role being uncertain. CDR3 length: 15 residues. V lost 0 bases, J lost 11 bases, and 19 bases lay in between. The DNA of the CDR3 is TGTGCCAGCAGTTACTCGAGTGGCAGTTATTTGGGGGCTTTCTTT. Protein: CASSYSSGSYLGAFF.

This clone was detected once. The sample contains more than one DNA sequence encoding this CDR3. V is TRBV19 and J is TRBJ2-1; D remains ambiguous. This CDR3 contains 15 residues. Trimming took 1 base from V and 1 from J, leaving 8 bases between them. From germline, CDR1 is LNHDA and CDR2 SQIVND (reference sequence). The CDR3: CASSIVPGSYNEQFF. In nucleotides, the CDR3 is TGTGCCAGTAGTATAGTCCCTGGGTCCTACAATGAGCAGTTCTTC.

The chain joins TRBV19 to TRBJ1-1, with D possibly matching TRBD1 (5 bases). This CDR3 is built from 16 residues. Germline CDR1 is LNHDA and CDR2 is SQIVND (reference sequence). V gave up 5 bases and J gave up 1 base, with 17 bases separating them. CDR3 sequence reads: CASSSQFRATNTEAFF. CDR3 DNA sequence: TGTGCCAGTAGTTCACAGTTCAGGGCGACGAACACTGAAGCTTTCTTT.

CDR3 DNA sequence: TGTGCCAGCAGTTTATCGATAAGGGGGGCGGGGGAGCTGTTTTTT. It translates to CASSLSIRGAGELFF. This chain links TRBV27 with TRBJ2-2; D possibly uses TRBD1 or TRBD2 (6 bases each). The CDR3 spans 15 residues. The V gene lost 0 bases and the J gene lost 8 bases, with 13 bases spanning the gap. The germline V gene encodes CDR1 MNHEY and CDR2 SMNVEV (reference sequence).

The CDR3 loop is CASSLEKGTEAFF. The CDR3, as DNA: TGCGCCAGCAGCTTGGAGAAGGGCACTGAAGCTTTCTTT. This chain links TRBV5-1 with TRBJ1-1, with D uncertain. Trimming left V 0 bases short and J 4 bases short, with 7 bases between. Germline CDR1 reads SGHRS; CDR2 reads YFSETQ. The CDR3 loop spans 13 amino acids. The variable domain in full, with the rest retrieved from reference TRBV5-1 and TRBJ1-1, is KAGVTQTPRYLIKTRGQQVTLSCSPISGHRSVSWYQQTPGQGLQFLFEYFSETQRNKGNFPGRFSGRQFSNSRSEMNVSTLELGDSALYLCASSLEKGTEAFFGQGTRLTVV.

The chain couples TRBV5-6 to TRBJ2-1; D call uncertain. The CDR3 is 12 amino acids. From germline, CDR1 is SGHDT and CDR2 YYEEEE. V was cut by 4 bases and J by 1 base, with 3 bases left in between. The DNA of the CDR3 is TGTGCCAGCAGCGGATCCTACAATGAGCAGTTCTTC. Its protein is CASSGSYNEQFF.

This chain connects TRBV4-1 to TRBJ2-7; D gene unclear. Germline values: CDR1 MGHRA, CDR2 YSYEKL. V was trimmed by 1 base and J by 4 bases, leaving 8 bases between them. CDR3 size: 13 residues. In nucleotides, the CDR3 is TGCGCCAGCAGCCAAGGGACCGTTTACGAGCAGTACTTC. It yields the protein CASSQGTVYEQYF.

This clone has a handful of counts. The gene calls are TRBV27 and TRBJ2-2, with no clear D. The CDR3 has 16 residues. Trimming stripped 7 bases from V and 4 bases from J, with 19 bases between. Germline CDR1 and CDR2: MNHEY and SMNVEV (reference sequence). CDR3: CASKAPKGIGTGELFF. The CDR3 DNA follows: TGTGCCAGCAAGGCCCCAAAGGGTATCGGCACCGGGGAGCTGTTTTTT.

The count of this clone is one. V is TRBV6-6 and J is TRBJ2-3; maybe TRBD1 (6 bases). Between the trimmed V and J ends, which lost 4 bases and 6 bases, there was a span of 14 bases. The CDR3 is 14 residues long. Looked up from germline, CDR1 is MNHNY and CDR2 is SVGAGI (reference sequence). The CDR3 DNA is TGTGCCAGCAGTTCCCTCAACAGGGCGGATACGCAGTATTTT. Residues: CASSSLNRADTQYF.

The chain joins TRBV6-5 to TRBJ1-1, with a possible D match to TRBD1 (6 bases). Germline CDR1 and CDR2: MNHEY and SVGAGI. The CDR3 is 15 residues long. Trimming stripped 0 bases from V and 6 bases from J, with 14 bases between. As DNA, the CDR3 is TGTGCCAGCAGTTACTCGGGGGCCCAAGTGGCTGAAGCTTTCTTT. Encoded protein: CASSYSGAQVAEAFF.

This chain links TRBV14 with TRBJ2-1; 9 bases fit TRBD2. J lost 9 bases, V lost 3 bases, and 12 bases had no gene match. The CDR3 has 16 amino acids. Per germline, CDR1 SGHDN and CDR2 FVKESK. The CDR3 sequence is CASSQRRSGRGGEQFF. DNA of the CDR3: TGTGCCAGCAGCCAGAGGCGTAGCGGGAGAGGGGGTGAGCAGTTCTTC.

The chain carries TRBV7-9 and TRBJ1-3; no clear D gene. Germline loops: CDR1 SEHNR, CDR2 FQNEAQ (reference sequence). Trimming stripped 3 bases from V and 0 bases from J, with 6 bases between. The CDR3 length is 14 residues. The CDR3 here is CASSFKLSGNTIYF. The CDR3 nucleotides read TGTGCCAGCAGCTTCAAACTCTCTGGAAACACCATATATTTT.

The chain is built from TRBV9 and TRBJ1-1, with D unresolved. Looked up from germline, CDR1 is SGDLS and CDR2 is YYNGEE. Trimming removed 6 bases from V and 5 bases from J, with 17 bases in between. The CDR3 sequence is 14 residues long. The CDR3 DNA reads TGTGCCAGCACCAGCCACGAGGGTGGAACTGAAGCTTTCTTT. This translates into CASTSHEGGTEAFF. The variable domain in full, completed from reference TRBV9 and TRBJ1-1, reads DSGVTQTPKHLITATGQRVTLRCSPRSGDLSVYWYQQSLDQGLQFLIQYYNGEERAKGNILERFSAQQFPDLHSELNLSSLELGDSALYFCASTSHEGGTEAFFGQGTRLTVV.